This paragraph reports one T cell receptor (beta chain). The CDR3 runs to 13 residues. The V and J ends lost 4 bases and 2 bases respectively, with 9 bases between them. CDR1 is SGHRS and CDR2 is YFSETQ in the germline V gene. The sample belongs to a study of technical replicates of blood from four donors. Clones were read by immunoSEQ multiplex PCR, and TCRdb kept only the in-frame ones, dropping some. The sample contains 14,000 or so clones, 84% of which appear only once. The receptor comes from a human donor in good health. Material: PBMCs. V gene TRBV5-1 combines with J gene TRBJ1-1, with D perhaps TRBD1 (5 bases). CDR3 nucleotide sequence: TGCGCCAGCAGCCCGGGGGATAACACTGAAGCTTTCTTT. Protein product: CASSPGDNTEAFF.